One sample yielded the 3 T cell receptor beta chains listed below, sequenced in a study of identical twins. TCRdb reanalysed the 5' RACE reads using MiXCR and keeps one entry per CDR3 protein. In the table there are about 200,000 distinct CDR3 sequences, roughly 7.1% of which are singletons. These same records also appear under a second study, on T cells expressing NK-cell markers.

The sequencing input was CD8+ T cells sorted from blood. Every receptor here comes from a woman aged 18-35 years in good health.

In this sample, this clonotype turned up many times. This chain joins TRBV12-3 or TRBV12-4 and TRBJ1-2; 7 bases fit TRBD1. The CDR3 covers 13 residues. Trimming cost V 7 bases and J 4 bases; bases outside gene matches: 6. For the CDR3, the DNA is TGTGCCAGCATTCCCCGGGACAGCTATGGCTACACCTTC. This gives the protein CASIPRDSYGYTF.

This clonotype turned up a few times. This chain connects TRBV11-1 to TRBJ2-2; 9 bases agree with TRBD1. Unmatched junction bases numbered 16, after V lost 1 base and J lost 7 bases. There are 19 residues in the CDR3. Germline V lookup: CDR1 SGHAT, CDR2 FQDESV (reference sequence). The CDR3 region is CASSLGRGQGRGQDGELFF. The CDR3 bases are TGTGCCAGCAGCTTAGGCCGAGGACAGGGGCGAGGACAAGACGGGGAGCTGTTTTTT.

This clonotype occurred a few times. The CDR3 is CSVATYTEAFF. In DNA, the CDR3 is TGCAGCGTTGCCACTTACACTGAAGCTTTCTTT. This chain uses TRBV29-1 with TRBJ1-1; no definite D call. The CDR3 has 11 residues. Trimming stripped 4 bases from V and 3 bases from J, with 6 bases between. Germline V CDR1 and CDR2: SQVTM, ANQGSEA.